A single sample is the source of the 8 T cell receptor beta chains below, sequenced in a study of blood T cell repertoires in COVID-19. Clones were sequenced by immunoSEQ multiplex PCR, and TCRdb holds only the in-frame ones, with some missing. The sample has tens of thousands of clones, nearly 90% seen once; the top ten hold over 3.5%. What was sequenced was peripheral blood. These receptor sequences come from a man aged 50 to 59 with active COVID-19.

This clone has only a few counts. The chain is built from TRBV2 and TRBJ1-1, with D unresolved. This CDR3 spans 15 amino acids. V gave up 0 bases and J gave up 2 bases, with 10 bases separating them. CDR1 SNHLY and CDR2 FYNNEI come from the germline V gene. As DNA, the CDR3 is TGTGCCAGCAGTGAAGCTCTACCGCCCAACACTGAAGCTTTCTTT. Translation gives CASSEALPPNTEAFF.

This clone was seen a single time. The chain links TRBV6-6 to TRBJ2-1; 13 nucleotides agree with TRBD2. From germline, CDR1 is MNHNY and CDR2 SVGAGI (reference sequence). The CDR3 spans 18 residues. V was pared by 7 bases and J by 0 bases, with 9 bases of the junction left unmatched. CDR3 region: CASIRLAGGPSSYNEQFF. The CDR3 DNA sequence: TGTGCCAGCATTCGACTAGCGGGGGGTCCCAGCTCCTACAATGAGCAGTTCTTC.

The CDR3 nucleotides are TGTGCCAGCTGCCTCGGCTACGAGCAGTACTTC. Encoded protein: CASCLGYEQYF. V and J are TRBV12-3 or TRBV12-4 and TRBJ2-7; D is unresolved. V lost 8 bases to trimming and J lost 3 bases, with 8 bases between them. There are 11 residues in the CDR3.

This rearrangement joins TRBV3-1 (or the pseudogene TRBV3-2) to TRBJ2-5; maybe TRBD2 (6 bases). This CDR3 is 16 amino acids long. Germline V CDR1 and CDR2: LGHDT, YNNKEL (reference sequence). V dropped 3 bases and J dropped 4 bases, with 18 bases sitting between them. CDR3 region: CASSQPSVSLRETQYF. The DNA for the CDR3 is TGTGCCAGCAGCCAGCCTAGCGTTTCCCTGAGAGAGACCCAGTACTTC.

V and J are TRBV3-1 (or the pseudogene TRBV3-2) and TRBJ2-1; tentatively, D is TRBD2 (6 bases). Per the germline V gene, CDR1 is LGHDT and CDR2 is YNNKEL (reference sequence). Trimming cost V 7 bases and J 8 bases, with 15 bases left between them. The CDR3 length is 13 residues. CDR3 protein: CASKASDHHEQFF. The CDR3 DNA follows: TGTGCCAGCAAGGCTAGCGACCACCATGAGCAGTTCTTC.

The CDR3 is CASSQAPSTGAGETQYF. DNA for the CDR3: TGCGCCAGCAGCCAAGCGCCTTCAACAGGGGCCGGAGAGACCCAGTACTTC. The chain joins TRBV4-1 to TRBJ2-5; 7 bases match TRBD1. The junction had 12 bases not matched to a gene; V was cut back by 1 base and J by 4 bases. CDR3 length: 17 residues. Germline V gene lookup returns CDR1 MGHRA and CDR2 YSYEKL.

The V and J genes are TRBV27 and TRBJ2-5; 8 bases agree with TRBD2. V lost 5 bases, J lost 7 bases, and 15 bases stayed unmatched. CDR3 length: 16 amino acids. Germline V gene data show CDR1 as MNHEY and CDR2 as SMNVEV (reference sequence). CDR3 region: CASSPTKSGGRGTQYF. The CDR3 DNA is TGTGCCAGCAGTCCGACAAAAAGCGGGGGCCGCGGGACCCAGTACTTC.

The rearrangement links TRBV4-1 to TRBJ1-1; D remains ambiguous. CDR3 size: 15 residues. Trimming took off 4 bases at V and 4 bases at J, with 16 bases between the two ends. In germline, CDR1 is MGHRA, CDR2 YSYEKL. This chain's CDR3 is CASSPGSARSTEAFF. The DNA for the CDR3 is TGCGCCAGCAGCCCGGGGAGCGCAAGGAGCACTGAAGCTTTCTTT.